Listed here are 32 T cell receptor beta chains from one sample, sequenced in a study of blood T cell repertoires in COVID-19. The protocol was immunoSEQ multiplex PCR, while the TCRdb copy is restricted to in-frame clones and leaves out a portion. This sample carries 150,000 to 200,000 clones, around 80% of them seen once, and the ten largest clones take around 19%. Sequenced: peripheral blood. The source is a woman of 80 years or more with acute or convalescent COVID-19.

V gene TRBV5-1 combines with J gene TRBJ2-3; 8 bases line up with TRBD1. The junction had 2 bases not matched to a gene; V was cut back by 2 bases and J by 0 bases. The CDR3 is made up of 15 amino acids. The germline V gene has CDR1 SGHRS and CDR2 YFSETQ. CDR3 amino acids: CASSFWTGSTDTQYF. Here the CDR3 DNA reads TGCGCCAGCAGCTTCTGGACAGGGAGCACAGATACGCAGTATTTT.

The chain is built from TRBV6-5 and TRBJ1-1; 7 bases map to TRBD1. The CDR3 length is 13 residues. With V trimmed by 7 bases and J by 6 bases, 8 bases remained unmatched. In germline, CDR1 is MNHEY, CDR2 SVGAGI. In nucleotides, the CDR3 is TGTGCCAGCAACTTGAGGGGGCGTCCTGAAGCTTTCTTT. The encoded protein is CASNLRGRPEAFF.

This chain connects TRBV25-1 to TRBJ1-3, with a weak D call TRBD1 (6 bases). Trimming shortened V by 6 bases and J by 5 bases, and 11 bases separated the two germline ends. The CDR3 extends over 13 amino acids. Germline loops: CDR1 MGHDK, CDR2 SYGVNS. The CDR3 sequence is CASSVQGRNTIYF. DNA for the CDR3: TGTGCCAGCAGCGTACAGGGTCGAAACACCATATATTTT.

The chain is built from TRBV12-3 or TRBV12-4 and TRBJ1-5, with D possibly matching TRBD1 (6 bases). The CDR3 is made up of 12 amino acids. Trimming took off 1 base at V and 15 bases at J, with 13 bases between the two ends. This CDR3 reads CASSLGRQVPHF. The CDR3 DNA reads as TGTGCCAGCAGTTTAGGGAGACAGGTTCCGCATTTT.

V gene TRBV4-3 combines with J gene TRBJ2-1; 9 bases are a match to TRBD2. The CDR3 loop spans 17 amino acids. V lost 2 bases to trimming and J lost 6 bases; unmatched junction nucleotides: 11. Germline lookup yields CDR1 LGHNA and CDR2 YSLEER. The CDR3 DNA reads as TGCGCCAGCAGCCAATTGGTAGGACTAGCGCCTGGCAATGAGCAGTTCTTC. Protein: CASSQLVGLAPGNEQFF.

The genes are TRBV5-1 and TRBJ2-5; 10 bases fit TRBD2. V lost 0 bases, J lost 4 bases, and 3 bases stayed unmatched. Germline loops: CDR1 SGHRS, CDR2 YFSETQ. The CDR3 extends over 15 amino acids. The CDR3 loop is CASSLVLAGVETQYF. DNA of the CDR3: TGCGCCAGCAGCTTGGTCCTAGCGGGGGTAGAGACCCAGTACTTC.

There are a few counts of this clone. The J gene is TRBJ2-1, the V gene TRBV15; D is undetermined. The V end lost 1 base, the J end lost 13 bases, and 14 bases lay between the germline ends. Germline CDR1 reads LNHNV; CDR2 reads YYDKDF (reference sequence). This CDR3 has 13 residues. Here the CDR3 DNA reads TGTGCCACCAGCAGAGTTGATTTGGCGGATCAGTTCTTC. Protein product: CATSRVDLADQFF.

This clone has more than one count but fewer than ten. The chain combines TRBV4-1 with TRBJ1-2; D remains ambiguous. The CDR3 extends over 15 amino acids. V was clipped by 4 bases and J by 2 bases, with 14 bases between them. Germline CDR1 is MGHRA and CDR2 is YSYEKL. The CDR3 nucleotides read TGCGCCAGCAGCCCAATACACGGACTCAACTATGGCTACACCTTC. Translation: CASSPIHGLNYGYTF.

The V gene is TRBV5-1, the J gene TRBJ2-7; D is perhaps TRBD2 (6 bases). Germline values: CDR1 SGHRS, CDR2 YFSETQ. The CDR3 runs 12 residues. V was pared by 1 base and J by 7 bases, with 9 bases between. CDR3 nucleotides: TGCGCCAGCAGCTTGTCCCGGGAGGAGCAGTACTTC. Translated: CASSLSREEQYF.

V usage is TRBV5-6 and J usage is TRBJ1-2; unclear D gene. CDR3 length equals 14 residues. V shed 4 bases and J shed 8 bases, with 18 bases lying between them. Germline V gene sequence: CDR1 SGHDT, CDR2 YYEEEE. The CDR3: CASSPDGRPGGYTF. The CDR3 DNA sequence: TGTGCCAGCAGCCCGGATGGTAGACCAGGAGGCTACACCTTC.

The chain combines TRBV6-4 with TRBJ1-2; a possible D gene is TRBD1 (5 bases). V was clipped by 5 bases and J by 7 bases, with 17 bases between them. CDR3 length equals 14 residues. Germline V gene data show CDR1 as MRHNA and CDR2 as SNTAGT. The CDR3 sequence: CASSPTQGDGGYTF. The DNA of the CDR3 is TGTGCCAGCAGTCCTACTCAGGGTGACGGTGGCTACACCTTC.

This clone occurred once. V is TRBV19 and J is TRBJ2-1, with 7 bases lining up with TRBD1. Germline trimming cut 4 bases from V and 4 bases from J; bases unmatched to any gene: 7. The CDR3 spans 15 residues. Germline V gives CDR1 LNHDA, CDR2 SQIVND (reference sequence). This chain's CDR3 is CASSTTGTAYNEQFF. CDR3 sequence (DNA): TGTGCCAGTAGTACCACCGGGACAGCTTACAATGAGCAGTTCTTC.

The chain employs TRBV6-2 or TRBV6-3 and TRBJ1-5, with 8 bases lining up with TRBD1. Germline V gene lookup returns CDR1 MNHEY and CDR2 SVGEGT. With V trimmed by 5 bases and J by 4 bases, 10 bases remained unmatched. CDR3 length: 16 amino acids. CDR3 in DNA: TGTGCCAGCAGTATATTCGACAGGGGAAGAAATCAGCCCCAGCATTTT. The encoded protein is CASSIFDRGRNQPQHF.

The chain carries TRBV4-1 and TRBJ1-1; perhaps TRBD1 as D (6 bases). Trimming cost V 3 bases and J 5 bases, with 28 bases left between them. The germline V gene encodes CDR1 MGHRA and CDR2 YSYEKL. The CDR3 loop spans 19 amino acids. As DNA, the CDR3 is TGCGCCAGCAGCCAGGCGAGGGGGGGGGAAAGTACTTCAGGGACTGAAGCTTTCTTT. Amino acids: CASSQARGGESTSGTEAFF.

The chain employs TRBV6-6 and TRBJ1-5, with 8 positions matching TRBD1. The CDR3 is 14 amino acids. V dropped 6 bases and J dropped 6; count of bases not matched to a gene: 7. Germline-derived CDR1 and CDR2 are MNHNY and SVGAGI (reference sequence). Here the CDR3 reads CASSSTGGFQPQHF. Here the CDR3 DNA reads TGTGCCAGCAGCTCTACAGGGGGTTTTCAGCCCCAGCATTTT.

The rearrangement joins TRBV25-1 to TRBJ2-4; no clear D. The germline V and J ends were trimmed by 1 base and 0 bases, with 13 bases remaining between them. The CDR3 contains 17 residues. CDR1 is MGHDK, CDR2 SYGVNS, per germline. The CDR3 region is CASSESGGLLAKNIQYF. CDR3 nucleotides: TGTGCCAGCAGTGAATCCGGCGGCTTACTAGCCAAAAACATTCAGTACTTC.

The chain combines TRBV30 with TRBJ1-2, with 7 positions matching TRBD1. Germline V gene data show CDR1 as GTSNPN and CDR2 as SVGIG (reference sequence). The CDR3 has 12 amino acids. The V and J ends lost 5 bases and 4 bases, in that order; junction bases with no gene match: 4. The CDR3 region has the DNA TGTGCCTGGCAACAGGGGAGCTATGGCTACACCTTC. Its translation: CAWQQGSYGYTF.

The chain is built from TRBV20-1 and TRBJ2-5; 9 nucleotides line up with TRBD1. The CDR3 sequence is 14 residues long. From germline, CDR1 is DFQATT and CDR2 SNEGSKA (reference sequence). V lost 6 bases and J lost 4; bases outside the gene matches: 9. The CDR3 coding sequence is TGCAGTGCAAGTGATAACAGGGGGCGAGAGACCCAGTACTTC. Translation: CSASDNRGRETQYF.

The chain combines TRBV19 with TRBJ2-2; maybe TRBD1 (7 bases). This CDR3 spans 14 amino acids. The germline V and J ends were trimmed by 10 bases and 0 bases, with 12 bases remaining between them. Per germline, CDR1 LNHDA and CDR2 SQIVND (reference sequence). This CDR3 is CATRGAANTGELFF. The DNA for the CDR3 is TGTGCCACCAGGGGGGCAGCGAACACCGGGGAGCTGTTTTTT.

The rearrangement links TRBV10-3 to TRBJ2-7; possibly TRBD1 for D (5 bases). Germline V CDR1 and CDR2: ENHRY, SYGVKD. The germline V and J ends were trimmed by 4 bases and 4 bases, with 11 bases remaining between them. The CDR3 spans 13 residues. The CDR3 sequence is CAISAGPGYEQYF. DNA for the CDR3: TGTGCCATCAGTGCCGGACCAGGGTACGAGCAGTACTTC.

The rearrangement links TRBV5-6 to TRBJ2-1, with D possibly matching TRBD2 (5 bases). Germline assignment: CDR1 SGHDT and CDR2 YYEEEE. Trimming cost V 4 bases and J 0 bases, with 14 bases left between them. The CDR3 is 16 amino acids. DNA for the CDR3: TGTGCCAGCAGCATCGGACTTGGGCGCTCCTACAATGAGCAGTTCTTC. Translated, it gives CASSIGLGRSYNEQFF.

The chain joins TRBV6-2 or TRBV6-3 to TRBJ2-7; TRBD2 matches 8 bases. Germline CDR1 and CDR2: MNHEY and SVGEGT. The CDR3 loop spans 16 amino acids. V shed 4 bases, J shed 0 bases, and the junction held 8 bases outside the gene matches. The CDR3: CASSSYSGESSYEQYF. CDR3 sequence (DNA): TGTGCCAGCAGTTCCTATAGCGGGGAAAGCTCCTACGAGCAGTACTTC.

The rearrangement links TRBV19 to TRBJ2-3, with TRBD2 matching over 9 bases. Looked up from germline, CDR1 is LNHDA and CDR2 is SQIVND (reference sequence). The CDR3 loop spans 18 amino acids. After removal of 6 bases from V and 2 bases from J, the junction contained 15 bases not matched to a gene. CDR3 amino acids: CASSATSGRSDFTDTQYF. The CDR3 DNA sequence: TGTGCCAGTAGCGCGACTAGCGGCAGGTCTGACTTCACAGATACGCAGTATTTT.

This clone was recorded once. V and J are TRBV6-5 and TRBJ1-2, with D possibly TRBD1 on 5 matching bases. Germline V lookup: CDR1 MNHEY, CDR2 SVGAGI. The length of the CDR3 is 15 residues. V was cut by 4 bases and J by 2 bases, with 14 bases left in between. The CDR3 bases are TGTGCCAGCAGTTCCCGAAGGACAACAAACTATGGCTACACCTTC. Protein product: CASSSRRTTNYGYTF.

The rearrangement uses TRBV6-5 and TRBJ2-7; D is ambiguous. Trimming removed 2 bases at V and 7 bases at J, with 12 bases between. The germline V gene has CDR1 MNHEY and CDR2 SVGAGI. The CDR3 contains 13 residues. CDR3: CASSYAPTREQYF. CDR3 coding DNA: TGTGCCAGCAGTTACGCACCTACGCGGGAGCAGTACTTC.

The rearrangement joins TRBV15 to TRBJ2-3; TRBD1 matches 7 bases. After removal of 0 bases from V and 4 bases from J, the junction contained 4 bases not matched to a gene. The CDR3 sequence is 15 residues long. Germline V gene lookup returns CDR1 LNHNV and CDR2 YYDKDF (reference sequence). The CDR3 region is CATSRDPTGADTQYF. The DNA for the CDR3 is TGTGCCACCAGCAGAGATCCTACAGGGGCAGATACGCAGTATTTT.

The V and J genes are TRBV19 and TRBJ1-1, with D possibly matching TRBD1 (6 bases). The CDR3 consists of 17 residues. Trimming stripped 7 bases from V and 4 bases from J, with 25 bases between. Germline loops: CDR1 LNHDA, CDR2 SQIVND (reference sequence). The CDR3 DNA reads as TGTGCCAGTACCGTACAGGGTCGGGGATCCCCCCTCACTGAAGCTTTCTTT. Protein: CASTVQGRGSPLTEAFF. Full variable domain (missing parts from reference TRBV19 and TRBJ1-1): DGGITQSPKYLFRKEGQNVTLSCEQNLNHDAMYWYRQDPGQGLRLIYYSQIVNDFQKGDIAEGYSVSREKKESFPLTVTSAQKNPTAFYLCASTVQGRGSPLTEAFFGQGTRLTVV.

The rearrangement joins TRBV19 to TRBJ2-2; no reliable D call. Trimming cost V 4 bases and J 6 bases, with 12 bases left between them. Germline assignment: CDR1 LNHDA and CDR2 SQIVND (reference sequence). The CDR3 length is 14 residues. CDR3: CASSTAGPAGELFF. CDR3 nucleotide sequence: TGTGCCAGTAGTACCGCCGGTCCGGCCGGGGAGCTGTTTTTT.

Only one count was recorded for this clone. The CDR3 sequence is CASSEWGGYTGELFF. The DNA of the CDR3 is TGTGCCAGCAGTGAATGGGGGGGCTACACCGGGGAGCTGTTTTTT. The rearrangement links TRBV25-1 to TRBJ2-2; perhaps TRBD2 as D (7 bases). The V end lost 1 base, the J end lost 3 bases, and 9 bases lay between the germline ends. There are 15 residues in the CDR3. In germline, CDR1 is MGHDK, CDR2 SYGVNS.

CDR3 amino acids: CASSLVLDTNYGYTF. The CDR3 nucleotides are TGCGCCAGCAGCTTGGTCCTGGACACGAACTATGGCTACACCTTC. The genes are TRBV5-1 and TRBJ1-2, with a possible D match to TRBD1 (5 bases). V was shortened by 0 bases and J by 2 bases, with 11 bases between the two germline ends. Germline-derived CDR1 and CDR2 are SGHRS and YFSETQ. This CDR3 contains 15 residues.

The gene calls are TRBV27 and TRBJ1-5, with 9 bases matching TRBD1. The CDR3 has 14 residues. The germline V gene has CDR1 MNHEY and CDR2 SMNVEV (reference sequence). Trimming cost V 6 bases and J 3 bases; bases outside gene matches: 3. The CDR3 DNA reads as TGTGCCAGCAGGGGGACAGGGTCCAATCAGCCCCAGCATTTT. The encoded protein is CASRGTGSNQPQHF.

The chain carries TRBV5-1 and TRBJ1-6; 9 nucleotides line up with TRBD1. The CDR3 has 14 residues. Germline CDR1 is SGHRS and CDR2 is YFSETQ. Trimming at V came to 2 bases and at J to 7 bases, leaving 1 base not matched to a gene. The chain's CDR3 is CASSFTGGNSPLHF. For the CDR3, the DNA is TGCGCCAGCAGCTTTACAGGGGGCAATTCACCCCTCCACTTT.